What follows is one T cell receptor (beta chain) and its context. The antigen is undetermined. The data were obtained in a study of cytomegalovirus exposure and HLA in healthy donors. The V and J ends lost 0 bases and 3 bases respectively, with 15 bases between them. There are 16 residues in the CDR3. Germline CDR1 is SGHAT and CDR2 is FQNNGV. Primers included in the PCR were 60 Vbeta and 13 Jbeta primers. Sequenced by immunoSEQ multiplex PCR; TCRdb stores in-frame clones only, minus some. The sample has 80,000 to 100,000 clones, about 81% seen once. Study-wide points: Across all donors, roughly uniform sequencing depth was an assumption of the presence/absence analyses. Reported results showed that the classifier diagnosed cytomegalovirus status with high specificity and sensitivity. The authors enumerated under 200 TCR beta chains as linked to cytomegalovirus. In vitro, a few CMV-associated chains proved specific for CMV antigens.

This TCR came from a man aged 35-49 years in good health and CMV-seronegative. The sequenced material came from PBMCs. The J gene is TRBJ2-7, the V gene TRBV11-2, with D tentatively TRBD2 (5 bases). The CDR3 protein is CASSLDYASRGYEQYF. As DNA, the CDR3 is TGTGCCAGCAGCTTAGATTACGCCAGTCGGGGCTACGAGCAGTACTTC.